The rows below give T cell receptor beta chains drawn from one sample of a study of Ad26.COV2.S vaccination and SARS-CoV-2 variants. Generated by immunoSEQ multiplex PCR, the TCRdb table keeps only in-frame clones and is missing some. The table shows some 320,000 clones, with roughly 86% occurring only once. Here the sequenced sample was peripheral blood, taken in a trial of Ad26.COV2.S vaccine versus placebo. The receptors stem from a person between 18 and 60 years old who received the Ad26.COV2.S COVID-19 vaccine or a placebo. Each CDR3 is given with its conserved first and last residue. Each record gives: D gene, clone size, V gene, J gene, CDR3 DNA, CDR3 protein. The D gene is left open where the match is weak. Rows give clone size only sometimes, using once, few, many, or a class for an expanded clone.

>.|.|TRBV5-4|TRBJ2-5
TGTGCCAGCAGCTTGGATGGCGGGGGCGCTGGAATGAAAAAAGAGACCCAGTACTTC
CASSLDGGGAGMKKETQYF
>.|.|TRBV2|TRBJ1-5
TGTGCCAGCAGTGGACAGACTAATAGCAATCAGCCCCAGCATTTT
CASSGQTNSNQPQHF
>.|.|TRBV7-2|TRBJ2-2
TGTGCCAGCAGCAGCCAGGGGGGCGGGGAGCTGTTTTTT
CASSSQGGGELFF
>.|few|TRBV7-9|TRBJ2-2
TGTGCCAGCAGCTTTTCGGCCGGGGAGCTGTTTTTT
CASSFSAGELFF
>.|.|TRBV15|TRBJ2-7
TGTGCCACCAGCAGAGGAACGAGGGACGGGGGGCCCCCCTACGAGCAGTACTTC
CATSRGTRDGGPPYEQYF
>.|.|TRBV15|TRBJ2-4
TGTGCCACCAGCAGGGCCCCAAACATTCAGTACTTC
CATSRAPNIQYF
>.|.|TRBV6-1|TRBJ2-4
TGTGCCAGCAGTGAACGGACAGGGAGGGACATTCAGTACTTC
CASSERTGRDIQYF
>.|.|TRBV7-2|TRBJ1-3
TGTGCCAGCAGCTTAGATGCAGCACCCTCTGGAAACACCATATATTTT
CASSLDAAPSGNTIYF
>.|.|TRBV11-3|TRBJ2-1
TGTGCCAGCACCCAGAGGGGGCGGCGGGGGGTCTCCTACAATGAGCAGTTCTTC
CASTQRGRRGVSYNEQFF
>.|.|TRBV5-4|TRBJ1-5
TGTGCCAGCAGCTCCCTACCCGATCAGCCCCAGCATTTT
CASSSLPDQPQHF
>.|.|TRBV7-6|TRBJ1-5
TGTGCCAGCAGCCCCTACGAGGGGGTATCTAGCAATCAGCCCCAGCATTTT
CASSPYEGVSSNQPQHF
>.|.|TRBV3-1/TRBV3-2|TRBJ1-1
TGTGCCAGCAGCCAATTGGGGGGATTTGAAGCTTTCTTT
CASSQLGGFEAFF
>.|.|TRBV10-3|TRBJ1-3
TGTGCCATCCTCGGAGGGTGGGGTAACGGAAACACCATATATTTT
CAILGGWGNGNTIYF
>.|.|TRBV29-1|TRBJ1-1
TGCAGCGTGGCCGGGAGGGACACTGAAGCTTTCTTT
CSVAGRDTEAFF
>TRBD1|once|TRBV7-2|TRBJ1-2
TGTGCCAGCAGCTACCGGGACAGGGAAAGAGATGGCTACACCTTC
CASSYRDRERDGYTF
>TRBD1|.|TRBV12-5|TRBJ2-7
TGTGCTAGTGGTTTGGTAACAGGGGTCCTCTCCTACGAGCAGTACTTC
CASGLVTGVLSYEQYF
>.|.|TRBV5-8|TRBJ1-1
TGTGCCAGCAGCTTGGTGGCAGGGGACGTCCCTGAAGCTTTCTTT
CASSLVAGDVPEAFF
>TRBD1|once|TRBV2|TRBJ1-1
TGTGCCAGCAGGGGGCAGGGGGCGAACACTGAAGCTTTCTTT
CASRGQGANTEAFF
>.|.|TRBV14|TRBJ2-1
TGTGCCAGCAGCCAACACGGCCAGCGGACCTACAATGAGCAGTTCTTC
CASSQHGQRTYNEQFF
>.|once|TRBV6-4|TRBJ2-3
TGTGCCAGCAGTGCCCAGACCCCGGGGGGCACAGATACGCAGTATTTT
CASSAQTPGGTDTQYF
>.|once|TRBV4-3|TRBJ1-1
TGCGCCAGCAGCCAGGGACCCCCACAGGGATCCGAAGCTTTCTTT
CASSQGPPQGSEAFF
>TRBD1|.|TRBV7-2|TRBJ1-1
TGTGCCAGCACCCTAAGGGGGCCCCCCACTGAAGCTTTCTTT
CASTLRGPPTEAFF
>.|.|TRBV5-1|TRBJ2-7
TGCGCCAGCAGCTTGGTCCGGGGCGGAGGCGAGCAGTACTTC
CASSLVRGGGEQYF
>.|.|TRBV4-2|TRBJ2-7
TGTGCCAGCAGCCAAGAGTGGCTGACCTACGAGCAGTACTTC
CASSQEWLTYEQYF
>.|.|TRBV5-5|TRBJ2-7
TGTGCCAGCAGCTTGGTCGGGGGGCCCGAGCAGTACTTC
CASSLVGGPEQYF
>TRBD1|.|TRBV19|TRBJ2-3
TGTGCCAGTAGTGCGAGGAGGACAGGTGCTAGCACAGATACGCAGTATTTT
CASSARRTGASTDTQYF
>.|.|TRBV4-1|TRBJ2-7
TGCGCCAGCAGCCAAGACTACGAGCAGTACTTC
CASSQDYEQYF
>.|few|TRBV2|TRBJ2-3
TGTGCCAGCAGTGCTAAAGATACGCAGTATTTT
CASSAKDTQYF
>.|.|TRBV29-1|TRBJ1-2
TGCAGCGTTGACGTCTGGTGGGATAACTATGGCTACACCTTC
CSVDVWWDNYGYTF
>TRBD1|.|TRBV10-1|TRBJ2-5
TGCGCCAGCGGACGGGACAGGGTACAAGAGACCCAGTACTTC
CASGRDRVQETQYF
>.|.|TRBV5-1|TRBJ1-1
TGCGCCAGCAGCATCGGACGGTTGAACACTGAAGCTTTCTTT
CASSIGRLNTEAFF
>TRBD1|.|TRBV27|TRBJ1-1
TGTGCCAGCAAAACAGGACAGGTTGGCACTGAAGCTTTCTTT
CASKTGQVGTEAFF
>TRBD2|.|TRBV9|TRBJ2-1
TGTGCCAGCAGCCGCCGGGTAAGCGGGGGAAGCTCCTACAATGAGCAGTTCTTC
CASSRRVSGGSSYNEQFF
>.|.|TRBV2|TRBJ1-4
TGTGCCAGCAGGCCCTTAGGTCCTAATGAAAAACTGTTTTTT
CASRPLGPNEKLFF
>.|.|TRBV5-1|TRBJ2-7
TGCGCCAGCAGCTCCTTACAGGGTGGAGGGCCGGCTACTGACGAGCAGTACTTC
CASSSLQGGGPATDEQYF
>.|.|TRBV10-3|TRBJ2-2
TGTGCCATCAGTGAAGGGGGGCGGTCGAACACCGGGGAGCTGTTTTTT
CAISEGGRSNTGELFF
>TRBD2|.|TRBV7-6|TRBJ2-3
TGTGCCAGCAGCGATTCGGGGGGGGGCACAGATACGCAGTATTTT
CASSDSGGGTDTQYF
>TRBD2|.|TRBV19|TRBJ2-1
TGTGCCAGTAGTGTGGGACTAGCGGGGGGTCAGTTCTTC
CASSVGLAGGQFF
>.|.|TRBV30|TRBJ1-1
TGTGCCTGGGGGCGGGGTGAAGCTTTCTTT
CAWGRGEAFF
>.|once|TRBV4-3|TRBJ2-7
TGCGCCAGCAGCCAAGATCCGGCCGCGACCCCCTACGAGCAGTACTTC
CASSQDPAATPYEQYF
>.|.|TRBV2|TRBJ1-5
TGTGCCAGCACCTCTGGGCCTTATAGCAATCAGCCCCAGCATTTT
CASTSGPYSNQPQHF
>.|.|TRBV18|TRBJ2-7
TGTGCCAGCTCACCTGCCATTCAGGGGTACGAGCAGTACTTC
CASSPAIQGYEQYF
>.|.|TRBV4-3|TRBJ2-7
TGCGCCAGCAGCCAAGATTGGGGGTCCTACGAGCAGTACTTC
CASSQDWGSYEQYF
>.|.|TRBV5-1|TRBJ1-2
TGCGCCAGCAGCTCGGACCCCCAGTCCATCCGTGGCTACACCTTC
CASSSDPQSIRGYTF
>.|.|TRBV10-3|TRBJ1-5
TGTGCCATCAGTGAGTCGTCAGGTGCTCGACAGCCCCAGCATTTT
CAISESSGARQPQHF
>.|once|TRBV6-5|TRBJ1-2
TGTGCCAGCAGGAAGGATAACTATGGCTACACCTTC
CASRKDNYGYTF
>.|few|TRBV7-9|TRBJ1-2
TGTGCCAGCAGCCCGTCCGGGCTCGGGCGGTACTATGGCTACACCTTC
CASSPSGLGRYYGYTF
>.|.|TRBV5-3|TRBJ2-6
TGTGCCAGAAGCTTGGAGGCTCCATGCTCTGGGGCCAACGTCCTGACTTTC
CARSLEAPCSGANVLTF
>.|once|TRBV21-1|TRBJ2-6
TGTGCCAGCAAACTGATACAAGGGGGATACTCTGGGGCCAACGTCCTGACTTTC
CASKLIQGGYSGANVLTF
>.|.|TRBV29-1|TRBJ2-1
TGCAGCGTTGAAGAGAGCTTCGGGCCGGATGAGCAGTTCTTC
CSVEESFGPDEQFF